The entry below gives a single T cell receptor beta chain sequence along with its context. The source of the sample is a study of blood T cell repertoires in COVID-19. Background on the study: COVID-19 samples, acute and convalescent, were from the United States, Italy and Spain. PBMCs, B-cell-depleted T cells, or T cells provided the cDNA or gDNA that made up the material.

In the original workflow: From reference gene primer amplification, estimates of nucleated cell counts were derived. The repertoire was sequenced with immunoSEQ multiplex PCR; TCRdb's copy has only in-frame clones and lacks some. Clone size and the V and J calls come from that table; the DNA yielded D and trimming. The sample holds 150,000 to 200,000 clones; approximately 80% are singletons and the top ten take approximately 1.5%. Germline lookup yields CDR1 MDHEN and CDR2 SYDVKM. After removal of 2 bases from V and 7 bases from J, the junction contained 2 bases not matched to a gene. This CDR3 is built from 14 residues.

V is TRBV28 and J is TRBJ2-1; 10 bases fit TRBD2. Sequencing was done on a sample of peripheral blood. This receptor was obtained from a human donor in a cohort sampled during active COVID-19. The CDR3 reads CASSLSGRANEQFF. DNA for the CDR3: TGTGCCAGCAGTTTAAGCGGGAGGGCAAATGAGCAGTTCTTC.